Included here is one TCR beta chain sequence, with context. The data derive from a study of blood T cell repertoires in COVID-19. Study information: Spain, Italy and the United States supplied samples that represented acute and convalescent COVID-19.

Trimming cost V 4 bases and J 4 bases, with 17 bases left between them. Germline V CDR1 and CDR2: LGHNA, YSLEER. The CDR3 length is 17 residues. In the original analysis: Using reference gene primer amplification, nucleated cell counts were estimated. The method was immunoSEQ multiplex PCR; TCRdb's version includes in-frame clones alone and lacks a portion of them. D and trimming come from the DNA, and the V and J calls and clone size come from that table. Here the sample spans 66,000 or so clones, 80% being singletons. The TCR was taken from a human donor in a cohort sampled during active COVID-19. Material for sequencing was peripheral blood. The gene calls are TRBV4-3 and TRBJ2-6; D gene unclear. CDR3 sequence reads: CASSPSRDSLGANVLTF. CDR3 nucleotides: TGCGCCAGCAGCCCTTCCCGCGACTCCTTGGGGGCCAACGTCCTGACTTTC.